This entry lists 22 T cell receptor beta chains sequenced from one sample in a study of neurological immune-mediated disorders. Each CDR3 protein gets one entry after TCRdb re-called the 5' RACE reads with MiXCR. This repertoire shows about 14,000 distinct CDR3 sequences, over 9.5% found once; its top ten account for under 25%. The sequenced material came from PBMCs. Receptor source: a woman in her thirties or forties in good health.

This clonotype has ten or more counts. In nucleotides, the CDR3 is TGTGCCAGCTCACCCCAGGGGAACTACAATGAGCAGTTCTTC. Translated, it gives CASSPQGNYNEQFF. The rearrangement links TRBV18 to TRBJ2-1, with D possibly matching TRBD1 (6 bases). This CDR3 is built from 14 residues. V was trimmed by 3 bases and J by 3 bases, leaving 9 bases between them. Germline lookup yields CDR1 KGHSH and CDR2 LQKENI.

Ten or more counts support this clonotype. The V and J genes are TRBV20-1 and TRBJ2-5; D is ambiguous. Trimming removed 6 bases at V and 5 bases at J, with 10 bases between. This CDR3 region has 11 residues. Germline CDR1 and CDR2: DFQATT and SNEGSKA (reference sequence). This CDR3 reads CSATLLETQYF. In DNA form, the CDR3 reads TGCAGTGCGACATTGCTCGAGACCCAGTACTTC.

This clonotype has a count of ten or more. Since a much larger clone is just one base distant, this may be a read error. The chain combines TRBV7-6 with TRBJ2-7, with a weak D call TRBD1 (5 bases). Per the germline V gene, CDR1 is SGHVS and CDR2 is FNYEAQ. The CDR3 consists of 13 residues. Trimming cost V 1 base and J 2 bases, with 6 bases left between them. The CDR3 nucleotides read TGTGCCAGCAGCTTAGGACAGCCCTACGAGCAGTACTTC. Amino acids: CASSLGQPYEQYF.

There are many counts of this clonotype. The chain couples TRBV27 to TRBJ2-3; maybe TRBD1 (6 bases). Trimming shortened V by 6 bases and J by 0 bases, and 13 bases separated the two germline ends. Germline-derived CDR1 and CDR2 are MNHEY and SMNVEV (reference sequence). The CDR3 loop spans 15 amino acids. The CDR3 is CASSRGQLSTDTQYF. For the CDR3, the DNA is TGTGCCAGCAGCCGTGGACAGCTCAGCACAGATACGCAGTATTTT.

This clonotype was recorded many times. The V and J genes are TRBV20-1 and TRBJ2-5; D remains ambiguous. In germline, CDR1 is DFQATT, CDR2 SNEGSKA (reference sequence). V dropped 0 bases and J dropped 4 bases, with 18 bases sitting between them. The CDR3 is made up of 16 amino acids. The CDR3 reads CSARDLKGNLRETQYF. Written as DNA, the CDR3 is TGCAGTGCTAGAGATTTGAAAGGAAATTTGAGAGAGACCCAGTACTTC.

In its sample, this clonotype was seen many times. The CDR3 region has the DNA TGTGCCAGCGTGGGGAGACTAGCGGGGGCTCCGGCCTACGAGCAGTACTTC. Residues: CASVGRLAGAPAYEQYF. The rearrangement joins TRBV2 to TRBJ2-7; TRBD2 aligns across 12 bases. The CDR3 is made up of 17 amino acids. Germline V gene lookup returns CDR1 SNHLY and CDR2 FYNNEI. Trimming removed 8 bases from V and 2 bases from J; junction bases left unmatched: 13. Full variable domain (missing parts from reference TRBV2 and TRBJ2-7): EPEVTQTPSHQVTQMGQEVILRCVPISNHLYFYWYRQILGQKVEFLVSFYNNEISEKSEIFDDQFSVERPDGSNFTLKIRSTKLEDSAMYFCASVGRLAGAPAYEQYFGPGTRLTVT.

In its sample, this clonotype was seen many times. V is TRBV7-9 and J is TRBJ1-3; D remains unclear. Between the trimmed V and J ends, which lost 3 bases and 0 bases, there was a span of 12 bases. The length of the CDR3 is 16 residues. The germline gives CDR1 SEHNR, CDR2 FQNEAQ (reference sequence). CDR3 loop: CASSFQQRISGNTIYF. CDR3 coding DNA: TGTGCCAGCAGCTTCCAACAACGAATCTCTGGAAACACCATATATTTT.

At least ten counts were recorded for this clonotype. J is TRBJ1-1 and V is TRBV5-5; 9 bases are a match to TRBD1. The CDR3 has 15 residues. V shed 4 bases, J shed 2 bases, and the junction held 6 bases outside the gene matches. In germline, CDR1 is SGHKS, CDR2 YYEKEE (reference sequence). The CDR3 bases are TGTGCCAGCAGCCATGGACAGGGGCGAAACACTGAAGCTTTCTTT. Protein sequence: CASSHGQGRNTEAFF.

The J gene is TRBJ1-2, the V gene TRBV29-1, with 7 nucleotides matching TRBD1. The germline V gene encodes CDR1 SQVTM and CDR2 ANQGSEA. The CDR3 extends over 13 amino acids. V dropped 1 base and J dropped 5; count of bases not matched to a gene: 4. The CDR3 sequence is CSVEGGTDYGYTF. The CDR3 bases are TGCAGCGTTGAAGGGGGGACAGATTATGGCTACACCTTC.

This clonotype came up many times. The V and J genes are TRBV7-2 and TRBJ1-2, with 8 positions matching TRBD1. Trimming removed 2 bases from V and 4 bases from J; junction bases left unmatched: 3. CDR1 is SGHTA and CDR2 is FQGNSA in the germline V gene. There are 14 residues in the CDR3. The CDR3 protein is CASSLPGQVYGYTF. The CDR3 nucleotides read TGTGCCAGCAGCTTACCGGGACAGGTCTATGGCTACACCTTC.

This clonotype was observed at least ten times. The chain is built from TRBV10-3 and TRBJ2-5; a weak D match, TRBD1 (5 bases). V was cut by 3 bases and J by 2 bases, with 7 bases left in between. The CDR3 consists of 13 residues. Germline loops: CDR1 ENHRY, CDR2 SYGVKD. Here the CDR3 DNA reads TGTGCCATCAGTGAAGGGGCGCAAGAGACCCAGTACTTC. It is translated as CAISEGAQETQYF.

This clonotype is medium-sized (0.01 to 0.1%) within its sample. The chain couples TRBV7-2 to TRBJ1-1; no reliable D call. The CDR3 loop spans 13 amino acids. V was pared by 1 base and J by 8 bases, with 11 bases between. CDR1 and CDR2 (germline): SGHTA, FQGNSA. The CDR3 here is CASSLGPVREAFF. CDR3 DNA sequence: TGTGCCAGCAGCTTAGGGCCAGTCCGCGAAGCTTTCTTT.

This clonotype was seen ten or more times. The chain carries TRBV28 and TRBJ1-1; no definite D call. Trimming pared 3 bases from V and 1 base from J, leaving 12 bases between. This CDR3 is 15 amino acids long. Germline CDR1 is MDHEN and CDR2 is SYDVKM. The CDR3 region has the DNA TGTGCCAGCAGTTTGGAGGGCAGACAGAACACTGAAGCTTTCTTT. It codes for CASSLEGRQNTEAFF.

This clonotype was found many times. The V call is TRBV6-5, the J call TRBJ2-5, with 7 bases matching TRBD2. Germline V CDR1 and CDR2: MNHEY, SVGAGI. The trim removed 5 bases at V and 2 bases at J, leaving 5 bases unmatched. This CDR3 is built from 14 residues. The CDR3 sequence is CASSLLGGQETQYF. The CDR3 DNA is TGTGCCAGCAGTCTCCTCGGGGGGCAAGAGACCCAGTACTTC.

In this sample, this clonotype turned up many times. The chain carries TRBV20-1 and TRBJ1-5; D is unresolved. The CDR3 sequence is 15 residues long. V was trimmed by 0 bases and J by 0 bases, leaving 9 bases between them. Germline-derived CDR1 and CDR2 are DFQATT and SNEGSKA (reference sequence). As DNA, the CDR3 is TGCAGTGCTAGAGACGGGTCCTATAGCAATCAGCCCCAGCATTTT. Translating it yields CSARDGSYSNQPQHF.

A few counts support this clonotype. CDR3 DNA: TGTGCCAGTAGTGCCGGGACTAGTAAAAAAGAGCAGTACTTC. Translated: CASSAGTSKKEQYF. The chain uses TRBV19 and TRBJ2-7, with 8 bases lining up with TRBD2. V was clipped by 5 bases and J by 7 bases; unmatched bases: 10. This CDR3 has 14 residues. Germline V gene sequence: CDR1 LNHDA, CDR2 SQIVND (reference sequence).

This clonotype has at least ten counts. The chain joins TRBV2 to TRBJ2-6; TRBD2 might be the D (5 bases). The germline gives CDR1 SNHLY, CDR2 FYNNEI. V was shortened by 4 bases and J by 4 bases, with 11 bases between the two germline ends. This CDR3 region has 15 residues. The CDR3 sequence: CASSADWGGANVLTF. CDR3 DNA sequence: TGTGCCAGCAGTGCGGACTGGGGAGGGGCCAACGTCCTGACTTTC.

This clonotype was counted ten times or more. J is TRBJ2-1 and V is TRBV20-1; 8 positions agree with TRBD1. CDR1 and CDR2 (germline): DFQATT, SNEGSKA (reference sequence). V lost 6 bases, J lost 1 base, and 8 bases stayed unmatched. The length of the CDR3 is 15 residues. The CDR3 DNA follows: TGCAGTGCCCCTACCCAGGGGGCTTCCTACAATGAGCAGTTCTTC. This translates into CSAPTQGASYNEQFF.

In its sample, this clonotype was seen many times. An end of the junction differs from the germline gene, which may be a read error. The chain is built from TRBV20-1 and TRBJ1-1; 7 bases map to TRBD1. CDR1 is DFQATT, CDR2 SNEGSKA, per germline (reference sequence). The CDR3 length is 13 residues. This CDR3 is CSVMTDRNTEAFF. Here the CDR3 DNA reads TGCAGTGTTATGACGGACAGGAACACTGAAGCCTTCTTT.

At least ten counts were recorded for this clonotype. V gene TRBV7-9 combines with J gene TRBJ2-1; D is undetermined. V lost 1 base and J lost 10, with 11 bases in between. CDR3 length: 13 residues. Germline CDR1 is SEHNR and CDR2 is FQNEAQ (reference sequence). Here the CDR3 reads CASSLVQLSEQFF. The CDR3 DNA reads TGTGCCAGCAGCTTAGTCCAGCTTTCAGAGCAGTTCTTC.

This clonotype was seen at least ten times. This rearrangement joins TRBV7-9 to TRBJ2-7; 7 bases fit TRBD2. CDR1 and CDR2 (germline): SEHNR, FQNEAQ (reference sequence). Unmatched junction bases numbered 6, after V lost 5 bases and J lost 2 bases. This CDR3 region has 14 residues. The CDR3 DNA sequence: TGTGCCAGCAGCGGTAGCGGGCCCACCTACGAGCAGTACTTC. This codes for CASSGSGPTYEQYF.

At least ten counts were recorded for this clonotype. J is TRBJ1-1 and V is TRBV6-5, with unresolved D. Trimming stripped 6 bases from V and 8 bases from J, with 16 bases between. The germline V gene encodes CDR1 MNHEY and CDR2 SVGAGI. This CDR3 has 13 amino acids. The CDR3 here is CASSGGLNLEAFF. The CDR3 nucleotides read TGTGCCAGCAGCGGCGGCTTAAACCTCGAAGCTTTCTTT.